This TCR beta chain came from a study of blood T cell repertoires in COVID-19. Only in-frame clones appear in the TCRdb table, and some are missing; sequencing was by immunoSEQ multiplex PCR. This sample yields about 210,000 clones, of which 92% are seen a single time; around 1.2% belongs to the top ten. Trimming shortened V by 4 bases and J by 1 base, and 10 bases separated the two germline ends. Germline CDR1 and CDR2: KGHSH and LQKENI. The CDR3 runs to 14 residues. The chain joins TRBV18 to TRBJ1-1; D is undetermined. The clonotype was recovered from a man aged 25 to 45 with acute or convalescent COVID-19. The material sequenced was peripheral blood. CDR3 sequence: CASSLTTENTEAFF. The CDR3 nucleotides are TGTGCCAGCTCACTGACTACAGAGAACACTGAAGCTTTCTTT.